The 30 T cell receptor beta chains below come from one sample, sequenced in a study of T cells in Graves' hyperthyroidism and ophthalmopathy. Amplification of TCR beta CDR3 regions was performed using RNA transcripts as template. With the HTBI primer set, the TCR CDR3 went through a first round of RT-PCR. TCRdb fed the multiplex PCR reads into MiXCR, producing one record per CDR3 protein. The data contain about 600,000 distinct CDR3 sequences, more than 12% of them singletons. The sequencing sample was made of blood. These receptors all stem from a woman between 45 and 65 years old with Graves' ophthalmopathy.

The rearrangement links TRBV27 to TRBJ2-1, with 10 bases fitting TRBD1. V shed 3 bases, J shed 9 bases, and the junction held 2 bases outside the gene matches. CDR1 is MNHEY and CDR2 is SMNVEV in the germline V gene (reference sequence). The CDR3 spans 13 residues. The CDR3 region has the DNA TGTGCCAGCAGTTTCTGGACAGGGGGTGAGCAGTTCTTC. This codes for CASSFWTGGEQFF.

The sample holds a few counts of this clonotype. The chain recombines TRBV5-1 with TRBJ2-1; unclear D gene. This CDR3 comprises 13 residues. In germline, CDR1 is SGHRS, CDR2 YFSETQ. V lost 2 bases and J lost 6, with 9 bases in between. The CDR3 protein is CASSFETLNEQFF. CDR3 in DNA: TGCGCCAGCAGCTTCGAAACCCTCAATGAGCAGTTCTTC.

With regard to this clonotype: A read error may explain this, as a much larger clone is one base away. This chain links TRBV6-2 or TRBV6-3 with TRBJ2-5; no clear D. Germline V gene sequence: CDR1 MNHEY, CDR2 SVGEGT. The V end lost 0 bases, the J end lost 2 bases, and 10 bases lay between the germline ends. The CDR3 length is 15 residues. In DNA, the CDR3 is TGTGCCAGCAGTTACTCGGGCAGAAAACAAGAGACCCAGTACTTC. Amino acid sequence: CASSYSGRKQETQYF.

This clonotype was observed many times. Its ends do not fully match the called genes, so a read error is possible. The rearrangement joins TRBV13 to TRBJ2-1, with TRBD1 matching 9 bases. This CDR3 region has 16 residues. The germline V gene encodes CDR1 PRHDT and CDR2 FYEKMQ (reference sequence). For the CDR3, the DNA is TGTGCCAGCAGCTTCTGGGACAGGGTTGCCTACGATGAGCAGTTCTTC. It codes for CASSFWDRVAYDEQFF.

The V and J genes are TRBV20-1 and TRBJ2-1; 9 bases are shared with TRBD2. CDR1 and CDR2 from the germline V gene are DFQATT and SNEGSKA (reference sequence). Losses at the gene ends were 0 bases for V and 5 bases for J; bases not matched to a gene: 11. The CDR3 extends over 17 amino acids. CDR3 region: CSARDLGTSNDNNEQFF. CDR3 coding DNA: TGCAGTGCTAGAGATTTGGGGACTAGCAATGATAACAATGAGCAGTTCTTC.

This clonotype was observed a handful of times. V usage is TRBV27 and J usage is TRBJ1-5; 7 bases are a match to TRBD1. The germline V gene has CDR1 MNHEY and CDR2 SMNVEV (reference sequence). J lost 6 bases, V lost 6 bases, and 14 bases had no gene match. CDR3 length: 16 amino acids. CDR3 in amino acids: CASSPVPTGRLQPQHF. The CDR3 nucleotides read TGTGCCAGCAGCCCGGTCCCGACAGGGAGGCTTCAGCCCCAGCATTTT.

This clonotype came up many times. The chain recombines TRBV7-9 with TRBJ2-1, with D perhaps TRBD1 (5 bases). The CDR3 loop spans 14 amino acids. Germline V gene lookup returns CDR1 SEHNR and CDR2 FQNEAQ (reference sequence). Trimming removed 5 bases from V and 4 bases from J, with 12 bases in between. CDR3 region: CASSPHGAYNEQFF. CDR3 coding DNA: TGTGCCAGCAGCCCGCATGGGGCATACAATGAGCAGTTCTTC.

This clonotype came up many times. V usage is TRBV5-1 and J usage is TRBJ1-1; TRBD1 might be the D (6 bases). This CDR3 is built from 16 residues. The V gene's germline CDR1 is SGHRS and CDR2 YFSETQ. V was trimmed by 0 bases and J by 0 bases, leaving 12 bases between them. CDR3 loop: CASSLGQAFLNTEAFF. Written as DNA, the CDR3 is TGCGCCAGCAGCTTGGGACAGGCCTTTCTGAACACTGAAGCTTTCTTT.

This clonotype was counted many times. The chain couples TRBV28 to TRBJ1-2; D is unresolved. This CDR3 is 13 amino acids long. V was cut by 6 bases and J by 4 bases, with 12 bases left in between. Germline lookup yields CDR1 MDHEN and CDR2 SYDVKM. Here the CDR3 reads CASSPGGLYGYTF. As DNA, the CDR3 is TGTGCCAGCAGCCCGGGAGGGCTCTATGGCTACACCTTC.

This rearrangement joins TRBV9 to TRBJ2-1; 11 nucleotides align to TRBD2. The CDR3 consists of 19 residues. V shed 1 base and J 5 bases; nucleotides not matched to a gene: 14. In germline, CDR1 is SGDLS, CDR2 YYNGEE. CDR3 DNA: TGTGCCAGCAGCGTACCAAGAAAAAATAGCGGGAGGGAGAACAATGAGCAGTTCTTC. It is translated as CASSVPRKNSGRENNEQFF. The full variable domain, rest sourced from reference TRBV9 and TRBJ2-1, is DSGVTQTPKHLITATGQRVTLRCSPRSGDLSVYWYQQSLDQGLQFLIQYYNGEERAKGNILERFSAQQFPDLHSELNLSSLELGDSALYFCASSVPRKNSGRENNEQFFGPGTRLTVL.

This clonotype occurred many times. The rearrangement joins TRBV28 to TRBJ2-3, with D tentatively TRBD2 (5 bases). Germline CDR1 is MDHEN and CDR2 is SYDVKM. The CDR3 has 16 residues. The ends were cut back, 2 bases at V and 0 bases at J, with 12 bases in the middle. The CDR3, as DNA: TGTGCCAGCAGTTTAGGTGGGAGTGGTAGCACAGATACGCAGTATTTT. It codes for CASSLGGSGSTDTQYF.

There are a few counts of this clonotype. The chain employs TRBV12-3 or TRBV12-4 and TRBJ2-1; 9 nucleotides agree with TRBD2. Trimming cost V 6 bases and J 7 bases; bases outside gene matches: 10. CDR3 size: 15 residues. In DNA, the CDR3 is TGTGCCAGCAGACCGACCGGGACTAGCAGAAATGAGCAGTTCTTC. Amino acid sequence: CASRPTGTSRNEQFF.

This clonotype came up a few times. V and J are TRBV24-1 and TRBJ2-1, with D possibly being TRBD2 (5 bases). The CDR3 is 16 residues long. Germline V gives CDR1 KGHDR, CDR2 SFDVKD. Trimming took off 3 bases at V and 1 base at J, with 12 bases between the two ends. CDR3: CATSDPGRESYNEQFF. The DNA for the CDR3 is TGTGCCACCAGTGATCCCGGACGGGAATCCTACAATGAGCAGTTCTTC.

The table lists this clonotype with many counts. The chain couples TRBV30 to TRBJ1-3, with D possibly TRBD1 on 5 matching bases. Germline V CDR1 and CDR2: GTSNPN, SVGIG (reference sequence). This CDR3 has 15 residues. V was trimmed by 3 bases and J by 0 bases, leaving 12 bases between them. Here the CDR3 reads CAWSLGTLSGNTIYF. The CDR3 nucleotides are TGTGCCTGGAGCCTAGGGACCCTCTCTGGAAACACCATATATTTT.

A few counts support this clonotype. This chain connects TRBV19 to TRBJ2-1, with 11 bases identical to TRBD2. V trimming: 6 bases; J trimming: 6 bases; junction bases outside the gene matches: 7. The CDR3 covers 15 residues. CDR1 is LNHDA, CDR2 SQIVND, per germline (reference sequence). The CDR3 coding sequence is TGTGCCAGTAGGCCACTAGCGGGAGTGCCCAATGAGCAGTTCTTC. Its protein is CASRPLAGVPNEQFF.

This clonotype was detected a few times. A junction end diverges from the germline sequence, so it may reflect a read error. The chain combines TRBV27 with TRBJ2-5; 9 nucleotides match TRBD2. This CDR3 region has 16 residues. Germline V gene sequence: CDR1 MNHEY, CDR2 SMNVEV (reference sequence). CDR3 DNA: TGTGCCAGCAGTCCCGTCCGACTAGCGGCCCAAGAGACCCGGTACTTC. This translates into CASSPVRLAAQETRYF.

The chain carries TRBV28 and TRBJ1-4; a possible D gene is TRBD1 (5 bases). CDR1 is MDHEN, CDR2 SYDVKM, per germline. V lost 7 bases and J 6 bases, leaving 15 bases between the germline ends. This CDR3 is 14 amino acids long. CDR3: CASKGGASYEKLFF. The CDR3 coding sequence is TGTGCCAGCAAAGGTGGGGCCTCGTATGAAAAACTGTTTTTT.

A remark on this clonotype: A read error may be the cause here, since a much bigger clone is one base away. The rearrangement links TRBV11-3 to TRBJ2-2; D is unresolved. This CDR3 contains 15 residues. V was clipped by 5 bases and J by 10 bases, with 20 bases between them. Per the germline V gene, CDR1 is SGHNT and CDR2 is YENEEA. The CDR3 coding sequence is TGTGCCAGCAGCCACCTCGAATTGTTTATGCAGGAGCTGTTTTTT. Translation: CASSHLELFMQELFF.

The chain has TRBV18 and TRBJ2-1; 8 positions match TRBD2. The germline gives CDR1 KGHSH, CDR2 LQKENI. V dropped 2 bases and J dropped 5; count of bases not matched to a gene: 5. The CDR3 is 15 residues long. The CDR3 DNA reads as TGTGCCAGCTCACCAAAAACTAGCGGCCACAATGAGCAGTTCTTC. Encoded protein: CASSPKTSGHNEQFF.

In this sample, this clonotype turned up a few times. The J gene is TRBJ1-3, the V gene TRBV15; no firm D call. The length of the CDR3 is 12 residues. Looked up from germline, CDR1 is LNHNV and CDR2 is YYDKDF (reference sequence). The ends were cut back, 5 bases at V and 7 bases at J, with 9 bases in the middle. Here the CDR3 DNA reads TGTGCCACCAGCGGTGGACGTAACACCATATATTTT. It codes for CATSGGRNTIYF.

J is TRBJ2-1 and V is TRBV7-9, with 10 bases lining up with TRBD2. The CDR3 loop spans 16 amino acids. Unmatched junction bases numbered 8, after V lost 5 bases and J lost 4 bases. The V gene's germline CDR1 is SEHNR and CDR2 FQNEAQ (reference sequence). The CDR3 sequence is CASSATTSGLYNEQFF. The DNA for the CDR3 is TGTGCCAGCAGCGCCACGACTAGCGGGTTGTACAATGAGCAGTTCTTC.

This clonotype was seen many times. The V and J genes are TRBV15 and TRBJ2-1, with 7 bases lining up with TRBD2. Germline V CDR1 and CDR2: LNHNV, YYDKDF (reference sequence). This CDR3 is built from 17 residues. V dropped 0 bases and J dropped 7; count of bases not matched to a gene: 12. The CDR3 is CATSRDPGTTSPNEQFF. DNA of the CDR3: TGTGCCACCAGCAGAGACCCCGGGACTACGAGTCCTAATGAGCAGTTCTTC.

The table lists this clonotype with many counts. The rearrangement uses TRBV28 and TRBJ1-2, with D hard to call. Deletions cut 1 base from V and 1 base from J, with 7 bases between. The germline gives CDR1 MDHEN, CDR2 SYDVKM. The CDR3 has 14 amino acids. CDR3 sequence (DNA): TGTGCCAGCAGTTTATCGGACGGTAACTATGGCTACACCTTC. Translated: CASSLSDGNYGYTF.

At least ten counts were recorded for this clonotype. The gene calls are TRBV20-1 and TRBJ2-7, with D unclear. The CDR3 contains 16 residues. The V gene lost 0 bases and the J gene lost 0 bases, with 15 bases spanning the gap. CDR1 and CDR2 from the germline V gene are DFQATT and SNEGSKA (reference sequence). CDR3 sequence reads: CSARDYEAITSYEQYF. CDR3 sequence (DNA): TGCAGTGCTAGAGATTACGAGGCGATAACCTCCTACGAGCAGTACTTC.

This clonotype was counted between two and nine times. The V gene is TRBV5-1, the J gene TRBJ2-7, with no clear D. Per the germline V gene, CDR1 is SGHRS and CDR2 is YFSETQ. CDR3 size: 14 residues. V was shortened by 4 bases and J by 1 base, with 12 bases between the two germline ends. The CDR3 bases are TGCGCCAGCAGCCAAACCGGGCCGTCCTACGAGCAGTACTTC. Its translation: CASSQTGPSYEQYF.

This clonotype was seen ten or more times. The chain links TRBV12-3 or TRBV12-4 to TRBJ2-7; 14 bases align to TRBD2. The V gene end was trimmed by 6 bases and the J gene end by 4 bases; junction bases not matched to a gene: 2. This CDR3 is built from 14 residues. The CDR3 protein is CASRGLAGEYEQYF. The CDR3 DNA sequence: TGTGCCAGCAGGGGACTAGCGGGAGAGTACGAGCAGTACTTC.

The J gene is TRBJ2-1, the V gene TRBV5-1, with D possibly matching TRBD2 (5 bases). V was trimmed by 4 bases and J by 0 bases, leaving 20 bases between them. The germline V gene has CDR1 SGHRS and CDR2 YFSETQ. The CDR3 runs 18 residues. The CDR3 region is CASSIGLRLGSSYNEQFF. CDR3 DNA sequence: TGCGCCAGCAGCATAGGGTTGCGGCTGGGGAGCTCCTACAATGAGCAGTTCTTC.

This clonotype has at least ten counts. The chain carries TRBV12-3 or TRBV12-4 and TRBJ2-7, with D possibly TRBD1 on 5 matching bases. The CDR3 contains 14 residues. Trimming stripped 1 base from V and 7 bases from J, with 14 bases between. The CDR3 nucleotides read TGTGCCAGCAGTTTAGTATCGACAGTCCGGGAGCAGTACTTC. This encodes CASSLVSTVREQYF.

This clonotype was seen at least ten times. The J gene is TRBJ1-6, the V gene TRBV5-1, with D unresolved. Germline values: CDR1 SGHRS, CDR2 YFSETQ. The germline V and J ends were trimmed by 2 bases and 10 bases, with 10 bases remaining between them. The CDR3 covers 13 residues. CDR3 DNA sequence: TGCGCCAGCAGCTTTTCGGCGGGATCACCCCTCCACTTT. It specifies CASSFSAGSPLHF.

This clonotype was recorded at least ten times. The chain is built from TRBV5-1 and TRBJ1-1, with D maybe TRBD1 (6 bases). V was clipped by 2 bases and J by 2 bases, with 13 bases between them. Germline CDR1 is SGHRS and CDR2 is YFSETQ. This CDR3 spans 15 amino acids. The CDR3 DNA sequence: TGCGCCAGCAGCTTCTGGACAGACCAAAACACTGAAGCTTTCTTT. Translation: CASSFWTDQNTEAFF.